The TCR beta chain described here comes from a study of blood T cells in healthy people across ages. Study results and caveats: As naive T cell percentage varied, TCR beta diversity correlated strongly with it.

For the second PCR, which ran for 7 to 11 cycles, a sample-barcoded 5' primer and a J-beta primer mix were used. TCRdb fed the 5' RACE reads into MiXCR, producing one record per CDR3 protein. The sample holds about 780,000 distinct CDR3 sequences, less than 60% seen once. Germline V lookup: CDR1 SGHRS, CDR2 YFSETQ. The CDR3 is 16 amino acids. Trimming shortened V by 2 bases and J by 2 bases, and 15 bases separated the two germline ends. Worth noting for this clonotype: Its antigen is not identified.

Whenever a sample was processed, at least 6 million PBMCs were isolated. The source material was blood. The chain couples TRBV5-1 to TRBJ2-3, with D perhaps TRBD2 (6 bases). This receptor was taken from an older man in good health. This CDR3 reads CASSFSGESSTDTQYF. The CDR3 DNA reads TGCGCCAGCAGCTTTTCGGGGGAAAGCTCCACAGATACGCAGTATTTT.